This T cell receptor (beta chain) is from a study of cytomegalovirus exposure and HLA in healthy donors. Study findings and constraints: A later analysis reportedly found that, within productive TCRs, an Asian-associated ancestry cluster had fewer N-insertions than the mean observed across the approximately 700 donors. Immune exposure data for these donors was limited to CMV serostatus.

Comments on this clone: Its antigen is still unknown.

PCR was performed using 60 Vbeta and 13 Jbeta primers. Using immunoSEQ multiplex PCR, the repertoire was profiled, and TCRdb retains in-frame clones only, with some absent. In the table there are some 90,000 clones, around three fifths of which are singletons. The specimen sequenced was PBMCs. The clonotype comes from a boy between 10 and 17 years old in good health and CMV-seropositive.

CDR3 in DNA: TGCAGCGTTGAACCTTCTTACCGGGACAATACCTACGAGCAGTACTTC. It is translated as CSVEPSYRDNTYEQYF. The V and J genes are TRBV29-1 and TRBJ2-7, with a weak D call TRBD1 (6 bases). The CDR3 is 16 amino acids. Trimming took off 2 bases at V and 2 bases at J, with 19 bases between the two ends. Germline V gene data show CDR1 as SQVTM and CDR2 as ANQGSEA.